This TCR beta chain was retrieved from a study of T cells in Graves' hyperthyroidism and ophthalmopathy. Amplification targeted TCR beta CDR3 regions from RNA transcripts. When the TCR CDR3 underwent first-round RT-PCR, the HTBI primer set was used. In TCRdb, the multiplex PCR reads were re-called with MiXCR into one record per CDR3 protein. The sample comprises about 290,000 distinct CDR3 sequences, approximately 12% of which are singletons, and almost 8% rests with the top ten. V lost 6 bases, J lost 0 bases, and 12 bases lay in between. This CDR3 comprises 15 residues. Per the germline V gene, CDR1 is LNHDA and CDR2 is SQIVND (reference sequence). This blood was taken when hyperthyroidism was first diagnosed, before any ophthalmopathy symptoms existed.

The chain uses TRBV19 and TRBJ1-3; no definite D call. The sample consisted of blood. The TCR originated in a woman aged 25 to 45 with Graves' hyperthyroidism that later progressed to Graves' ophthalmopathy. In DNA form, the CDR3 reads TGTGCCAGTAGCGGACCCGCGGACTCTGGAAACACCATATATTTT. As protein: CASSGPADSGNTIYF. The full variable domain, completed using reference TRBV19 and TRBJ1-3, is DGGITQSPKYLFRKEGQNVTLSCEQNLNHDAMYWYRQDPGQGLRLIYYSQIVNDFQKGDIAEGYSVSREKKESFPLTVTSAQKNPTAFYLCASSGPADSGNTIYFGEGSWLTVV.